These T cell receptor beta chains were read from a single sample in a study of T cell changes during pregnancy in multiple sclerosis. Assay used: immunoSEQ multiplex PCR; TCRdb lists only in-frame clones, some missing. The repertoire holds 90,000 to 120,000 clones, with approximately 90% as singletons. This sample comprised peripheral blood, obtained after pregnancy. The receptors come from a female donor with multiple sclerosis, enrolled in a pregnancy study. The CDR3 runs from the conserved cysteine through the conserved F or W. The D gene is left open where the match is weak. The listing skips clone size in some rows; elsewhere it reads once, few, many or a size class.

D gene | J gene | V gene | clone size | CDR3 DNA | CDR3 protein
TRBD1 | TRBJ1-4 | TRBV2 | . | TGTGCCAGCAGTGTCGACAGGGCGAATGAAAAACTGTTTTTT | CASSVDRANEKLFF
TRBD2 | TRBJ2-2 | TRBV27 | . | TGTGCCAGCACCTCAGCGGGGGGGGCCGGGGAGCTGTTTTTT | CASTSAGGAGELFF
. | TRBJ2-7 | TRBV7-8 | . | TGTGCCAGCAGCTCACAGGGCTACGAGCAGTACTTC | CASSSQGYEQYF
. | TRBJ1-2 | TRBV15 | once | TGTGCCACCAGCAGAGATCGGGTGGGAGGGACCCATGGCTACACCTTC | CATSRDRVGGTHGYTF
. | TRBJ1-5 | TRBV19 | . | TGTGCCAGTAGTATAAAAGGGGTAAGCAATCAGCCCCAGCATTTT | CASSIKGVSNQPQHF
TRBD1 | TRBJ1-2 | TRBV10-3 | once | TGTGCCATCCCAGACAGGGCTAACTATGGCTACACCTTC | CAIPDRANYGYTF
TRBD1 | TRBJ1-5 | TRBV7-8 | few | TGTGCCAGCAGCAACAACAGGGGGCCTCGACAGCCCCAGCATTTT | CASSNNRGPRQPQHF
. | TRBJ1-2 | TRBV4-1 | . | TGCGCCAGCAGCCAAGAGCGACCGGGGATCTATGGCTACACCTTC | CASSQERPGIYGYTF
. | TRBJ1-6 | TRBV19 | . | TGTGCCAGTAGTATTCGCACACAAGATAATTCACCCCTCCACTTT | CASSIRTQDNSPLHF
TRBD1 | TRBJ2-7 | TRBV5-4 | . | TGTGCCAGCAGCTCTAAACCAGGGGGCTCCTACGAGCAGTACTTC | CASSSKPGGSYEQYF
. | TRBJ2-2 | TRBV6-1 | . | TGTGCCAGCAGTGAGGACAGAAAGAACACCGGGGAGCTGTTTTTT | CASSEDRKNTGELFF
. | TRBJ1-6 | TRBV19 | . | TGTGCCAGTCGGGAGGAATACTCCTATAATTCACCCCTCCACTTT | CASREEYSYNSPLHF
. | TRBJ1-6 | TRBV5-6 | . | TGTGCCAGCAGCTTGGCCACAGGTTTCCACAATTCACCCCTCCACTTT | CASSLATGFHNSPLHF
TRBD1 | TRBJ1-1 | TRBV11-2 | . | TGTGCCAGCAGCTTAGAGGGTACAGGGGGCTGGACTGAAGCTTTCTTT | CASSLEGTGGWTEAFF
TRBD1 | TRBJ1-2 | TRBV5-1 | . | TGCGCCAGCACCGACAGGGAAGACACCTTC | CASTDREDTF
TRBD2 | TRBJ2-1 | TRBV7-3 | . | TGTGCCAGCAGCCCCGGGACTAGCGGGGGTCTTACCTACAATGAGCAGTTCTTC | CASSPGTSGGLTYNEQFF
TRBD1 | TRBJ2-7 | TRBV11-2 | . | TGTGCCAGCAGCTTAGGCGTAGGGGGCCGGTACGAGCAGTACTTC | CASSLGVGGRYEQYF
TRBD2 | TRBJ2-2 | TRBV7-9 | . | TGTGCCAGTGATACTAGCGGGGTTGGAACCGGGGAGCTGTTTTTT | CASDTSGVGTGELFF
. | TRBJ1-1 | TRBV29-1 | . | TGCAGCGCCCGAGGGCCGGCGAACACTGAAGCTTTCTTT | CSARGPANTEAFF
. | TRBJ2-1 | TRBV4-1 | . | TGCGCCAGCAGCCAAGACCTGGGACTCGCCAATGAGCAGTTCTTC | CASSQDLGLANEQFF
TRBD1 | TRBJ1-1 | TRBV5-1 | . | TGCGCCAGCAGCTTGAGGCCAGGGGGCGCGGGCACTGAAGCTTTCTTT | CASSLRPGGAGTEAFF
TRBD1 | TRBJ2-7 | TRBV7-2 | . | TGTGCCAGCAGCTTAGCCGGGACAGGGGCCTACGAGCAGTACTTC | CASSLAGTGAYEQYF
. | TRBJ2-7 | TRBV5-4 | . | TGTGCTCGCAGGGGCCGTATCGGATCCTACGAGCAGTACTTC | CARRGRIGSYEQYF
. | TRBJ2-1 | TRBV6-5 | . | TGTGCCAGCAGTTCCCCGGGAGTTGGTGAGCAGTTCTTC | CASSSPGVGEQFF
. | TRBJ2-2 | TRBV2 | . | TGTGCCTCGGAGGACACCGGGGAGCTGTTTTTT | CASEDTGELFF
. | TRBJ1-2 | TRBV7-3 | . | TGTGCCAGCAGCTTTGACCCCCGGAGTGGCTACACCTTC | CASSFDPRSGYTF
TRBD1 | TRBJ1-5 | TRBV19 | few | TGTGCCAGTAGCCGGGAACAGGGGAATCAGCCCCAGCATTTT | CASSREQGNQPQHF